This T cell receptor beta chain was identified in a study of PD-L1 blockade in urothelial cancer. Study at large: Prior chemotherapy in patients spanned 0 to 3 regimens. Blood analysis took place 3 weeks (second dose) and 6 weeks after treatment start.

Time point meaning: peripheral blood 6 weeks after treatment start. Each patient gave between 1 and 8 samples, pretreatment and on-treatment. The CDR3 is made up of 13 amino acids. Between the trimmed V and J ends, which lost 2 bases and 8 bases, there was a span of 9 bases. Germline CDR1 reads LNHDA; CDR2 reads SQIVND (reference sequence). Assay used: immunoSEQ multiplex PCR; TCRdb lists only in-frame clones, some missing. The sample has tens of thousands of clones, about four fifths seen once; the top ten hold about 1.6%. The clonotype comes from a man between 65 and 85 years old with urothelial cancer. This sequence joins TRBV19 and TRBJ1-4; D remains unclear. The specimen was PBMCs, collected around atezolizumab (anti-PD-L1) treatment. The DNA for the CDR3 is TGTGCCAGTAGTATAACCGTCCGGGAAAAACTGTTTTTT. This encodes CASSITVREKLFF.